The next 9 T cell receptor beta chains were all read from a single sample in a study of T cell changes during pregnancy in multiple sclerosis. The assay was immunoSEQ multiplex PCR, and TCRdb's table has in-frame clones only and misses some. The sample consists of approximately 45,000 clones, roughly 92% of them appearing once. Sample: CD4+ T cells from peripheral blood mononuclear cells, taken in the first trimester of pregnancy. The origin of the receptors is a female donor with multiple sclerosis, enrolled in a pregnancy study.

The rearrangement uses TRBV6-5 and TRBJ1-4; 8 bases fit TRBD1. This CDR3 contains 14 residues. Germline V lookup: CDR1 MNHEY, CDR2 SVGAGI. V lost 4 bases and J lost 8; bases outside the gene matches: 6. CDR3 in DNA: TGTGCCAGCAGTTCGGGACAGGTCTCGGAAAAACTGTTTTTT. This translates into CASSSGQVSEKLFF.

As regards this clone: One end of the junction does not line up with germline, which may come from a read error. J is TRBJ2-1 and V is TRBV7-9; TRBD1 matches at 9 bases. Germline CDR1 SEHNR, CDR2 FQNEAQ (reference sequence). This CDR3 comprises 16 residues. CDR3 region: CASSLTGTGYYSEQFF. DNA for the CDR3: TGTGCCAGCAGCTTAACCGGGACAGGGTATTACAGTGAGCAGTTCTTC.

The V and J genes are TRBV28 and TRBJ1-2; 9 positions match TRBD1. The CDR3 is made up of 16 amino acids. Germline CDR1 reads MDHEN; CDR2 reads SYDVKM. Trimming removed 2 bases from V and 7 bases from J; junction bases left unmatched: 11. The CDR3 protein is CASSLPSKQGAFGYTF. DNA for the CDR3: TGTGCCAGCAGTTTACCCTCGAAACAGGGGGCTTTTGGCTACACCTTC.

The CDR3 coding sequence is TGCGCCAGCAGCCAAGAACGGACAGGGTTTCTAGGGACCAACACCGGGGAGCTGTTTTTT. Its translation is CASSQERTGFLGTNTGELFF. The chain recombines TRBV4-1 with TRBJ2-2; the match to TRBD1 covers 8 bases. V gave up 0 bases and J gave up 2 bases; unmatched junction bases: 14. CDR1 is MGHRA and CDR2 is YSYEKL in the germline V gene. This CDR3 contains 20 residues.

The chain uses TRBV7-9 and TRBJ2-1; TRBD1 matches 7 bases. In germline, CDR1 is SEHNR, CDR2 FQNEAQ (reference sequence). V dropped 5 bases and J dropped 3; count of bases not matched to a gene: 13. The CDR3 extends over 17 amino acids. The DNA for the CDR3 is TGTGCCAGCAGCCCAAAAGGGTTGTCAGGGGGCTACAATGAGCAGTTCTTC. As protein: CASSPKGLSGGYNEQFF.

This clone was observed a single time. CDR3 bases: TGTGCCAGCCGAGGACAGGGGGCCCACGAGCAGTACTTC. Residues: CASRGQGAHEQYF. The chain couples TRBV28 to TRBJ2-7; 11 bases match TRBD1. This CDR3 spans 13 amino acids. Germline V gene sequence: CDR1 MDHEN, CDR2 SYDVKM. Trimming cost V 8 bases and J 5 bases; bases outside gene matches: 5.

The rearrangement uses TRBV7-9 and TRBJ2-7, with 11 nucleotides matching TRBD2. J was trimmed by 3 bases and V by 1 base; bases with no gene match: 5. CDR1 and CDR2 (germline): SEHNR, FQNEAQ (reference sequence). This CDR3 is 16 amino acids long. CDR3: CASSLGLAGSNYEQYF. The CDR3 DNA follows: TGTGCCAGCAGCTTAGGACTAGCGGGAAGCAACTACGAGCAGTACTTC.

V is TRBV4-2 and J is TRBJ2-3; D not resolved. V was cut by 1 base and J by 3 bases, with 14 bases left in between. The CDR3 extends over 16 amino acids. Germline V lookup: CDR1 LGHNA, CDR2 YNFKEQ. The CDR3 bases are TGTGCCAGCAGCCAAGCTCGCGGTCTAATAACAGATACGCAGTATTTT. It translates to CASSQARGLITDTQYF.

This chain uses TRBV7-9 with TRBJ2-5; no firm D call. CDR1 and CDR2 from the germline V gene are SEHNR and FQNEAQ (reference sequence). V shed 2 bases and J shed 5 bases, with 12 bases lying between them. The CDR3 loop spans 14 amino acids. The CDR3: CASSLSGTKETQYF. In nucleotides, the CDR3 is TGTGCCAGCAGCTTAAGTGGCACCAAGGAGACCCAGTACTTC.